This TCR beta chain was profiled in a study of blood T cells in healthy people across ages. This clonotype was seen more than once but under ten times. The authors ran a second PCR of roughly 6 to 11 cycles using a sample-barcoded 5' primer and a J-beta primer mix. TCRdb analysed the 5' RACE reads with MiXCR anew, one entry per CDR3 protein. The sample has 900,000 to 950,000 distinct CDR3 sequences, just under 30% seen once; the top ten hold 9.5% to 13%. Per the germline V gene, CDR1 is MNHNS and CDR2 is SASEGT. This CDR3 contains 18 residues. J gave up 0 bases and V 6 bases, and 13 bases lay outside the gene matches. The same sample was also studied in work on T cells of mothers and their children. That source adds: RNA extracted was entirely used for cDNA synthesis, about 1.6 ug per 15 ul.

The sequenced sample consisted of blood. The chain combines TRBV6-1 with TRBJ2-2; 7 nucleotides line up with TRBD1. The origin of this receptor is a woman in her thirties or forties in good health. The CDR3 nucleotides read TGTGCCAGCAGCTCGAACGACATGACAGGGACGAACACCGGGGAGCTGTTTTTT. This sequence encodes CASSSNDMTGTNTGELFF.